The 23 T cell receptor beta chains below were found in one sample sequenced in a study of blood T cell repertoires in COVID-19. Measured with immunoSEQ multiplex PCR; TCRdb has only the in-frame clones, and not every one. Of more than 110,000 clones in the sample, about 88% were seen once. Sequenced: peripheral blood. The receptors here all came from a human donor in a cohort sampled during active COVID-19.

This rearrangement joins TRBV4-1 to TRBJ2-7; 9 positions match TRBD2. J lost 6 bases, V lost 0 bases, and 9 bases had no gene match. The CDR3 is made up of 16 amino acids. From germline, CDR1 is MGHRA and CDR2 YSYEKL. The CDR3 region has the DNA TGCGCCAGCAGCCAAGAAGAAGGCGGGGGGGCCTCCGAGCAGTACTTC. This gives the protein CASSQEEGGGASEQYF.

The rearrangement uses TRBV7-8 and TRBJ2-3; possibly TRBD2 for D (5 bases). There are 14 residues in the CDR3. V lost 5 bases and J 10 bases, leaving 19 bases between the germline ends. Per germline, CDR1 SGHVS and CDR2 FQNEAQ. This CDR3 reads CASSPGPSPEAQYF. CDR3 nucleotides: TGTGCCAGCAGCCCCGGACCCTCTCCGGAGGCGCAGTATTTT.

V and J are TRBV24-1 and TRBJ2-3; 7 positions match TRBD1. In germline, CDR1 is KGHDR, CDR2 SFDVKD. Trimming at V came to 3 bases and at J to 6 bases, leaving 5 bases not matched to a gene. CDR3 size: 14 residues. CDR3 coding DNA: TGTGCCACCAGTGATCGGGACAGCCCCGATACGCAGTATTTT. This gives the protein CATSDRDSPDTQYF.

This clone was seen only a few times. The rearrangement uses TRBV18 and TRBJ1-2; D is undetermined. The germline CDR1 and CDR2 sequences are KGHSH and LQKENI. This CDR3 contains 16 residues. Trimming took off 0 bases at V and 3 bases at J, with 14 bases between the two ends. The CDR3 region is CASSPPLGIGDYGYTF. CDR3 bases: TGTGCCAGCTCACCACCATTGGGTATCGGGGACTATGGCTACACCTTC.

This clone was seen once. The genes are TRBV19 and TRBJ2-5, with D possibly being TRBD1 (5 bases). Trimming cost V 3 bases and J 5 bases, with 10 bases left between them. This CDR3 comprises 13 residues. Germline V gives CDR1 LNHDA, CDR2 SQIVND (reference sequence). The CDR3 DNA sequence: TGTGCCAGTAGTATTGTCAGGGCGGAGACCCAGTACTTC. Encoded protein: CASSIVRAETQYF.

The J gene is TRBJ2-7, the V gene TRBV14; the match to TRBD1 covers 9 bases. This CDR3 is 13 amino acids long. Losses at the gene ends were 4 bases for V and 5 bases for J; bases not matched to a gene: 3. Germline values: CDR1 SGHDN, CDR2 FVKESK. In nucleotides, the CDR3 is TGTGCCAGCAGCCCCGGACAGGGGAACGAGCAGTACTTC. Translation gives CASSPGQGNEQYF. The full variable domain, its missing parts supplied by reference TRBV14 and TRBJ2-7, is EAGVTQFPSHSVIEKGQTVTLRCDPISGHDNLYWYRRVMGKEIKFLLHFVKESKQDESGMPNNRFLAERTGGTYSTLKVQPAELEDSGVYFCASSPGQGNEQYFGPGTRLTVT.

The chain has TRBV9 and TRBJ1-1; TRBD1 aligns across 7 bases. Germline CDR1 reads SGDLS; CDR2 reads YYNGEE. This CDR3 region has 13 residues. The V segment lost 3 bases and the J segment 12 bases; nucleotides outside the gene matches: 11. CDR3 sequence (DNA): TGTGCCAGCAGCGCCCCGGACAGGATGGGGCCTTTCTTT. Its translation is CASSAPDRMGPFF.

This chain joins TRBV11-2 and TRBJ1-1; 9 nucleotides agree with TRBD1. The CDR3 is made up of 17 amino acids. Germline lookup yields CDR1 SGHAT and CDR2 FQNNGV. J was trimmed by 1 base and V by 3 bases; bases with no gene match: 9. CDR3 loop: CASSFPETGGSNTEAFF. The DNA for the CDR3 is TGTGCCAGCAGCTTCCCTGAGACAGGGGGGTCGAACACTGAAGCTTTCTTT. Drawing the rest from reference TRBV11-2 and TRBJ1-1, the complete variable domain is EAGVAQSPRYKIIEKRQSVAFWCNPISGHATLYWYQQILGQGPKLLIQFQNNGVVDDSQLPKDRFSAERLKGVDSTLKIQPAKLEDSAVYLCASSFPETGGSNTEAFFGQGTRLTVV.

The chain uses TRBV2 and TRBJ2-3, with 8 bases that match TRBD2. J gave up 5 bases and V 6 bases, and 4 bases lay outside the gene matches. The CDR3 runs 13 residues. Germline V CDR1 and CDR2: SNHLY, FYNNEI. As DNA, the CDR3 is TGTGCCAGCAGCGAGCGGGAGAGAGATACGCAGTATTTT. Amino acid sequence: CASSERERDTQYF.

V usage is TRBV28 and J usage is TRBJ1-6, with 9 bases matching TRBD1. V shed 2 bases, J shed 8 bases, and the junction held 4 bases outside the gene matches. Germline CDR1 MDHEN, CDR2 SYDVKM. The CDR3 totals 15 residues. CDR3 DNA: TGTGCCAGCAGTTTACCGACAGGGGGATATTCACCCCTCCACTTT. Amino acids: CASSLPTGGYSPLHF.

A single count supports this clone. The V call is TRBV28, the J call TRBJ2-1, with D possibly matching TRBD1 (6 bases). Germline V gives CDR1 MDHEN, CDR2 SYDVKM. The CDR3 spans 13 residues. Trimming took off 9 bases at V and 6 bases at J, with 15 bases between the two ends. The DNA for the CDR3 is TGTGCCAGACAGGGCGGGTATTCCAATGAGCAGTTCTTC. Amino acids: CARQGGYSNEQFF.

Written as DNA, the CDR3 is TGTGCCAGCAGTTTACAAGGGGTAGATGACACTGAAGCTTTCTTT. Residues: CASSLQGVDDTEAFF. This chain connects TRBV28 to TRBJ1-1; TRBD1 is a possible D gene (5 bases). This CDR3 has 15 amino acids. Germline lookup yields CDR1 MDHEN and CDR2 SYDVKM. V lost 2 bases and J lost 3, with 13 bases in between. Using reference TRBV28 and TRBJ1-1 for the parts outside the CDR3, the full variable domain is DVKVTQSSRYLVKRTGEKVFLECVQDMDHENMFWYRQDPGLGLRLIYFSYDVKMKEKGDIPEGYSVSREKKERFSLILESASTNQTSMYLCASSLQGVDDTEAFFGQGTRLTVV.

The V call is TRBV2, the J call TRBJ1-6; TRBD1 matches 7 bases. The V gene end was trimmed by 5 bases and the J gene end by 5 bases; junction bases not matched to a gene: 3. CDR1 is SNHLY and CDR2 is FYNNEI in the germline V gene. This CDR3 has 14 amino acids. The CDR3 loop is CASSPDRNNSPLHF. DNA for the CDR3: TGTGCCAGCAGTCCGGACAGGAATAATTCACCCCTCCACTTT. The variable domain in full, with the rest retrieved from reference TRBV2 and TRBJ1-6, is EPEVTQTPSHQVTQMGQEVILRCVPISNHLYFYWYRQILGQKVEFLVSFYNNEISEKSEIFDDQFSVERPDGSNFTLKIRSTKLEDSAMYFCASSPDRNNSPLHFGNGTRLTVT.

The chain recombines TRBV3-1 (or the pseudogene TRBV3-2) with TRBJ2-2; D may be TRBD1 (6 bases). Germline V gene lookup returns CDR1 LGHDT and CDR2 YNNKEL (reference sequence). The CDR3 has 16 residues. The V and J ends lost 4 bases and 1 base respectively, with 13 bases between them. The CDR3 coding sequence is TGTGCCAGCAGCCCCTCGGGCAGGGGGAACACCGGGGAGCTGTTTTTT. It encodes CASSPSGRGNTGELFF.

The V call is TRBV25-1, the J call TRBJ2-2, with TRBD1 identical over 11 bases. Germline CDR1 reads MGHDK; CDR2 reads SYGVNS. Germline trimming cut 6 bases from V and 6 bases from J; bases unmatched to any gene: 6. CDR3 length: 15 amino acids. The CDR3 bases are TGTGCCAGCAGAGGACAGGGGGCGCTCCCCGGGGAGCTGTTTTTT. This translates into CASRGQGALPGELFF. Supplemented by reference TRBV25-1 and TRBJ2-2, the full variable domain reads EADIYQTPRYLVIGTGKKITLECSQTMGHDKMYWYQQDPGMELHLIHYSYGVNSTEKGDLSSESTVSRIRTEHFPLTLESARPSHTSQYLCASRGQGALPGELFFGEGSRLTVL.

This clone has more than one count but fewer than ten. The chain is built from TRBV4-1 and TRBJ2-2; 8 bases match TRBD2. The ends lost 4 bases at V and 1 base at J; junction bases unmatched: 8. CDR1 and CDR2 from the germline V gene are MGHRA and YSYEKL. The CDR3 is 17 residues long. The CDR3, as DNA: TGCGCCAGCAGCCTGGGGCTAGCGGGTGGGAACACCGGGGAGCTGTTTTTT. This translates into CASSLGLAGGNTGELFF.

The chain is built from TRBV5-1 and TRBJ2-7, with D possibly being TRBD1 (5 bases). Trimming pared 4 bases from V and 9 bases from J, leaving 20 bases between. The CDR3 consists of 14 residues. Germline CDR1 is SGHRS and CDR2 is YFSETQ. CDR3 nucleotides: TGCGCCAGCAGCCCCCGGCTAATACAGGATGGGCAGTACTTC. Translating it yields CASSPRLIQDGQYF.

This chain joins TRBV3-1 (or the pseudogene TRBV3-2) and TRBJ2-3; 13 bases agree with TRBD2. V was clipped by 0 bases and J by 5 bases; unmatched bases: 8. CDR3 size: 18 residues. The germline V gene has CDR1 LGHDT and CDR2 YNNKEL (reference sequence). CDR3 sequence (DNA): TGTGCCAGCAGCCAAGAAATTAGGACTAGCGGGAGTGGAGATACGCAGTATTTT. It yields the protein CASSQEIRTSGSGDTQYF.

This clone turned up a few times. The gene calls are TRBV19 and TRBJ1-5; possibly TRBD1 for D (5 bases). The CDR3 length is 14 residues. Germline V gene sequence: CDR1 LNHDA, CDR2 SQIVND (reference sequence). With 2 bases removed from V and 0 bases from J, the gap between germline ends came to 5 bases. The CDR3 bases are TGTGCCAGTAGTATAAGGGGTAGCAATCAGCCCCAGCATTTT. Its translation: CASSIRGSNQPQHF. Filled out from reference TRBV19 and TRBJ1-5, the complete variable domain reads DGGITQSPKYLFRKEGQNVTLSCEQNLNHDAMYWYRQDPGQGLRLIYYSQIVNDFQKGDIAEGYSVSREKKESFPLTVTSAQKNPTAFYLCASSIRGSNQPQHFGDGTRLSIL.

The chain is built from TRBV5-4 and TRBJ2-5, with D perhaps TRBD2 (5 bases). Germline V gene lookup returns CDR1 SGHNT and CDR2 YYREEE (reference sequence). The CDR3 runs to 13 residues. V was shortened by 2 bases and J by 7 bases, with 12 bases between the two germline ends. The CDR3 reads CASSFEGRLTQYF. Written as DNA, the CDR3 is TGTGCCAGCAGCTTTGAGGGAAGATTGACCCAGTACTTC.

V gene TRBV6-5 combines with J gene TRBJ1-5, with a weak D call TRBD1 (6 bases). V lost 7 bases and J lost 4, with 17 bases in between. Germline V gene lookup returns CDR1 MNHEY and CDR2 SVGAGI. The length of the CDR3 is 15 residues. The CDR3 sequence is CASTEHPQGNQPQHF. The CDR3 DNA reads TGTGCCAGCACCGAGCACCCTCAGGGGAATCAGCCCCAGCATTTT.

The rearrangement uses TRBV15 and TRBJ2-3; possibly TRBD2 for D (7 bases). Germline CDR1 LNHNV, CDR2 YYDKDF (reference sequence). V gave up 1 base and J gave up 2 bases, with 13 bases separating them. There are 16 residues in the CDR3. CDR3 loop: CATSRAGRGYTDTQYF. The DNA for the CDR3 is TGTGCCACCAGCAGAGCAGGGAGGGGGTACACAGATACGCAGTATTTT.

This chain joins TRBV7-3 and TRBJ1-1; no clear D gene. The germline gives CDR1 SGHTA, CDR2 FQGTGA. CDR3 size: 13 residues. The V end lost 3 bases, the J end lost 1 base, and 6 bases lay between the germline ends. CDR3 residues: CASSLAENTEAFF. CDR3 bases: TGTGCCAGCAGCTTGGCGGAGAACACTGAAGCTTTCTTT.